This TCR beta chain was found in a study of a mutant IDH1 vaccine in newly diagnosed glioma. About the study: Before enrollment, patients got radiotherapy alone, temozolomide alone, or mostly the combination.

A word on this clone: Its target is not known.

The CDR3 contains 16 residues. The V gene's germline CDR1 is LGHNA and CDR2 YSLEER. Unmatched junction bases numbered 10, after V lost 0 bases and J lost 7 bases. Time point described: week 23, last vaccination. Doses comprised 300 ug of mutant IDH1 20-mer peptide each, plus topical imiquimod. Assay used: immunoSEQ multiplex PCR; TCRdb lists only in-frame clones, some missing. The sample consists of about 86,000 clones, 70% to 90% of them appearing once. The sequences come from PBMCs, collected from a glioma patient whose treatment included an IDH1 peptide vaccine. This sequence was found in a man aged 30 to 45 with glioma. Some clones in this sample may be carry-over from other donors' samples. The J gene is TRBJ1-2, the V gene TRBV4-3; 8 nucleotides line up with TRBD1. The CDR3 protein is CASSQDPRQGRFGYTF. In DNA, the CDR3 is TGCGCCAGCAGCCAAGATCCCAGACAGGGGAGATTTGGCTACACCTTC.